This TCR beta chain is from a study of technical replicates of blood from a few donors. Trimming cost V 9 bases and J 5 bases, with 16 bases left between them. The length of the CDR3 is 13 residues. CDR1 and CDR2 from the germline V gene are SNHLY and FYNNEI. Sequenced by immunoSEQ multiplex PCR; TCRdb stores in-frame clones only, minus some. The repertoire holds approximately 70,000 clones, 95% to 98% seen once, with 0.16% in the top ten. The gene calls are TRBV2 and TRBJ1-2; D is ambiguous. This TCR was sampled from a human donor in good health. Sequences were obtained from T cells isolated from PBMCs. The CDR3 loop reads CASFPGAFYGYTF. The DNA of the CDR3 is TGTGCCAGTTTTCCGGGAGCATTTTATGGCTACACCTTC.